This T cell receptor beta chain was sequenced in a study of shared clonotypes between healthy human individuals. Overall study: Serving as donors were two women and three men, whose ages spanned 18 to 49. General observations from the study: Generally, estimated richness proved larger in naive subsets than it did in memory subsets. Clonotypes that were shared across four donors made up around 5% of naive CD4 clonotypes.

Comments on this clone: Its antigen is not identified.

Repertoires were generated with immunoSEQ multiplex PCR, while TCRdb's copy carries only in-frame clones and drops some. The sample lists nearly 1 million clones, around 80% seen once, with roughly 1.5% in the top ten. Sequencing used memory CD4+ T cells sorted from blood. As for subset: CD45RA-negative fraction. The receptor's source is a man younger than 30 in good health.

This CDR3 is CASSENQGDTGELFF. The CDR3, as DNA: TGTGCCAGCTCTGAAAATCAGGGGGACACCGGGGAGCTGTTTTTT. The chain is built from TRBV18 and TRBJ2-2, with 7 bases aligning to TRBD1. V was pared by 6 bases and J by 3 bases, with 7 bases of the junction left unmatched. CDR3 size: 15 residues. Germline V CDR1 and CDR2: KGHSH, LQKENI.